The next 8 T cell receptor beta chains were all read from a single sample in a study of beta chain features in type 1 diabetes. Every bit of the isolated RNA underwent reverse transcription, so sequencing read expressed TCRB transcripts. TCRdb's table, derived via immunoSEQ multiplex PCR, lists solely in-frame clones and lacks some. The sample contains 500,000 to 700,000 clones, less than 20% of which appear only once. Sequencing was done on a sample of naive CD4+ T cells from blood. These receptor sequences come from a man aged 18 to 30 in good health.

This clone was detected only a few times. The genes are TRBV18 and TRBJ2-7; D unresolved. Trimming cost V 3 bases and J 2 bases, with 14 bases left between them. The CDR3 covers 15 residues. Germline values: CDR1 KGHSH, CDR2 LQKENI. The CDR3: CASSPNRASTYEQYF. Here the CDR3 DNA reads TGTGCCAGCTCACCGAATCGGGCCTCCACCTACGAGCAGTACTTC. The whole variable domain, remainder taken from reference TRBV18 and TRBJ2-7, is NAGVMQNPRHLVRRRGQEARLRCSPMKGHSHVYWYRQLPEEGLKFMVYLQKENIIDESGMPKERFSAEFPKEGPSILRIQQVVRGDSAAYFCASSPNRASTYEQYFGPGTRLTVT.

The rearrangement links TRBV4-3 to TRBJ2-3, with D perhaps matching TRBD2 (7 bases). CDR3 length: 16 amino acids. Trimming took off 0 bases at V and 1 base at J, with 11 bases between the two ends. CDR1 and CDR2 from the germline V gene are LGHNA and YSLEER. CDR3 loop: CASSQEWGGRTDTQYF. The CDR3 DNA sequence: TGCGCCAGCAGCCAAGAGTGGGGGGGCCGCACAGATACGCAGTATTTT.

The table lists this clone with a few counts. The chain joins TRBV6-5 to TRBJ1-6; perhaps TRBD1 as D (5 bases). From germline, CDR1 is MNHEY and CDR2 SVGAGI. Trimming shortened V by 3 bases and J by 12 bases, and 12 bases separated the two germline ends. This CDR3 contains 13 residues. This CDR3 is CASSYGADVPLHF. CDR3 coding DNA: TGTGCCAGCAGTTATGGGGCGGACGTACCCCTCCACTTT.

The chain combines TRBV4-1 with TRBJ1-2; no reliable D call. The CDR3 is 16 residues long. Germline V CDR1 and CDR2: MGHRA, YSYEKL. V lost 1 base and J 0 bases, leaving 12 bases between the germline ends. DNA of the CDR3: TGCGCCAGCAGCCAAGCCGGCTGGGGAACTAACTATGGCTACACCTTC. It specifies CASSQAGWGTNYGYTF.

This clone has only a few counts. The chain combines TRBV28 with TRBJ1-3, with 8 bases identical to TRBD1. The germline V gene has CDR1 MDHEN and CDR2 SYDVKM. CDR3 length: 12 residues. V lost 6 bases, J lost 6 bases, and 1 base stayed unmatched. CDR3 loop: CASRTGVNTIYF. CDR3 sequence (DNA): TGTGCCAGCAGGACAGGGGTAAACACCATATATTTT.

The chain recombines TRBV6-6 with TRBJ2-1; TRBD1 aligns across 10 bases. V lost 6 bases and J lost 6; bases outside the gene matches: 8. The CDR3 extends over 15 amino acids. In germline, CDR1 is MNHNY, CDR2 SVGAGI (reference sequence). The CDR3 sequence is CASSRLGTGANEQFF. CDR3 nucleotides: TGTGCCAGCAGCCGCTTGGGGACAGGGGCCAATGAGCAGTTCTTC.

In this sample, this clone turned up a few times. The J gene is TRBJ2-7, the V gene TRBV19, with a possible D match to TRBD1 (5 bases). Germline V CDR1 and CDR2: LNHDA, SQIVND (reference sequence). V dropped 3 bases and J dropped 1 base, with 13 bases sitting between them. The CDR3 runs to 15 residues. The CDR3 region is CASSMVSGPSYEQYF. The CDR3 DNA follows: TGTGCCAGTAGTATGGTCTCAGGGCCATCCTACGAGCAGTACTTC.

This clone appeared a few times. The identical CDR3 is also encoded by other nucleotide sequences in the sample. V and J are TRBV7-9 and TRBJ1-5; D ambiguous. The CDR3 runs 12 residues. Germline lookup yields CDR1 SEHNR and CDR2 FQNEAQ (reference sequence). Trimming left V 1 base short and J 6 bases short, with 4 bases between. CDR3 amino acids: CASSLDVQPQHF. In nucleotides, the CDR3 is TGTGCCAGCAGCTTAGATGTTCAGCCCCAGCATTTT.